This paragraph covers one TCR beta chain sequence. A much larger clone differs by one base, so this may be a read error. Isolation yielded PBMCs, at least 7 million per sample, in every case. These data originate in a study of blood T cells in healthy people across ages. This CDR3 is built from 16 residues. In germline, CDR1 is MNHEY, CDR2 SMNVEV (reference sequence). Combining a sample-barcoded 5' primer with a J-beta primer mix, a second PCR ran for about 6 to 12 cycles. Unique molecular identifiers of 12 random nucleotides labeled each cDNA. Paired-end reads containing CDR3 totaled no fewer than 2.5 million for each sample. TCRdb reprocessed the 5' RACE reads via MiXCR and lists one record per CDR3 protein. The data contain approximately 900,000 distinct CDR3 sequences, under 35% of them singletons. Another study also made use of these data, one on T cells of mothers and their children. From that paper: cDNA was synthesized from all extracted RNA at about 1.6 ug per reaction.

The sample comprised blood. This chain joins TRBV27 and TRBJ2-1; tentative D call: TRBD2 (6 bases). The sequence came from a woman between 40 and 55 years old in good health. The CDR3, as DNA: TGTGCCAGCGGTTTTTCCGCGGGAATTATTGGCGATGAGCAGTTCTTC. Its translation: CASGFSAGIIGDEQFF.